Below, one TCR beta chain is given with its context. The V end lost 3 bases, the J end lost 0 bases, and 14 bases lay between the germline ends. Germline loops: CDR1 GTSNPN, CDR2 SVGIG (reference sequence). The CDR3 runs to 16 residues. Extraction of RNA preceded its reverse transcription into cDNA, which served as the sequencing template. Measured with immunoSEQ multiplex PCR; TCRdb has only the in-frame clones, and not every one. This sample has tens of thousands of clones, with approximately 58% found just once. This sample is drawn from a study of CD8+ T cells in alopecia areata. The source is a human donor with alopecia areata. Sample: CD8+ T cells sorted from blood, taken at week 0. V gene TRBV30 combines with J gene TRBJ1-4; D is unclear. The CDR3 loop reads CAWSGGGSATNEKLFF. Here the CDR3 DNA reads TGTGCCTGGAGCGGAGGAGGTAGTGCAACTAATGAAAAACTGTTTTTT.